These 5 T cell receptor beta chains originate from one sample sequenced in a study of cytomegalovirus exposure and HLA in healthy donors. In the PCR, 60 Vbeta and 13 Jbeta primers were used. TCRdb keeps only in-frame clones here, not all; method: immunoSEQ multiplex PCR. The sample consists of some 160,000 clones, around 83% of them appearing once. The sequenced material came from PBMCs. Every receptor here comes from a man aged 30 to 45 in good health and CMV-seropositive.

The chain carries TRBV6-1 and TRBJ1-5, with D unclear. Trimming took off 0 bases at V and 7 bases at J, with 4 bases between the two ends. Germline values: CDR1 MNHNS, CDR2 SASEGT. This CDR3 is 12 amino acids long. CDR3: CASSEARQPQHF. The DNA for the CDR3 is TGTGCCAGCAGTGAAGCGAGGCAGCCCCAGCATTTT.

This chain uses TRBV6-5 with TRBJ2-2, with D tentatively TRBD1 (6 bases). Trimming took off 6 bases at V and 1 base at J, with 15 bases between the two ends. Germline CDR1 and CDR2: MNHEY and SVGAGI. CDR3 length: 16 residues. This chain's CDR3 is CASSYPTGVNTGELFF. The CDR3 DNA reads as TGTGCCAGCAGCTACCCGACAGGCGTGAACACCGGGGAGCTGTTTTTT.

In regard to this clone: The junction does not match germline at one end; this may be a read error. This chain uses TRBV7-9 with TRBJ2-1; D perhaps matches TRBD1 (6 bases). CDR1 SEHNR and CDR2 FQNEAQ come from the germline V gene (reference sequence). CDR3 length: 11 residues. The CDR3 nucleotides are TGTGCCAGCAGCTCCTACAGGGTAGCGCTCTTC. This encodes CASSSYRVALF.

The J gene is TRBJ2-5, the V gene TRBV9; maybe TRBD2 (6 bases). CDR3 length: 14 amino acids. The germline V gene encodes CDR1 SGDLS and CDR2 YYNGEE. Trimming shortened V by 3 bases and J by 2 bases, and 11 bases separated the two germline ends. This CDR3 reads CASSELAHQETQYF. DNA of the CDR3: TGTGCCAGCAGCGAGCTAGCGCATCAAGAGACCCAGTACTTC.

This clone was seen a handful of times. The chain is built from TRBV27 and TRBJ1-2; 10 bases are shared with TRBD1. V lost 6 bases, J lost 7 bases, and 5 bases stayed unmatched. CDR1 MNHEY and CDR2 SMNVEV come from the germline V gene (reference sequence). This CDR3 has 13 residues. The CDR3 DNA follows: TGTGCCAGCAGGACGACAGGGGGCGTTGGCTACACCTTC. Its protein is CASRTTGGVGYTF.